Presented here are 18 T cell receptor beta chains from one specimen sequenced in a study of blood T cell repertoires in COVID-19. The data were produced by immunoSEQ multiplex PCR, yet TCRdb's version contains in-frame clones alone and is incomplete. The top ten clones hold around 17% of a sample with 50,000 or so clones, roughly 85% of them seen once. Sample: peripheral blood. The source is a human donor in a cohort sampled during active COVID-19.

The chain combines TRBV19 with TRBJ2-3, with 8 bases that match TRBD2. Losses at the gene ends were 3 bases for V and 8 bases for J; bases not matched to a gene: 10. Germline V CDR1 and CDR2: LNHDA, SQIVND (reference sequence). This CDR3 is 15 amino acids long. This chain's CDR3 is CASSMAGGLSATQYF. The CDR3 DNA follows: TGTGCCAGTAGTATGGCGGGGGGCCTGAGCGCTACGCAGTATTTT.

The V and J genes are TRBV12-3 or TRBV12-4 and TRBJ1-1; D unclear. Trimming took 6 bases from V and 1 from J, leaving 6 bases between them. The CDR3 extends over 12 amino acids. DNA for the CDR3: TGTGCCAGCAGCCTCGGGAACACTGAAGCTTTCTTT. This codes for CASSLGNTEAFF.

This clone was seen once. This chain links TRBV29-1 with TRBJ1-1, with a tentative D call TRBD1 (5 bases). V lost 4 bases, J lost 4 bases, and 10 bases lay in between. The CDR3 runs to 12 residues. Per germline, CDR1 SQVTM and CDR2 ANQGSEA. This chain's CDR3 is CSVALRGTEAFF. CDR3 nucleotide sequence: TGCAGCGTTGCTCTTAGGGGCACTGAAGCTTTCTTT.

The chain combines TRBV7-3 with TRBJ2-7, with D perhaps TRBD2 (6 bases). Trimming took 0 bases from V and 2 from J, leaving 11 bases between them. This CDR3 contains 15 residues. CDR1 is SGHTA and CDR2 is FQGTGA in the germline V gene. The CDR3 nucleotides read TGTGCCAGCAGCTTAACTGGCGGGGAGGCCTACGAGCAGTACTTC. The encoded protein is CASSLTGGEAYEQYF. The whole variable domain, filled in from reference TRBV7-3 and TRBJ2-7, reads GAGVSQTPSNKVTEKGKYVELRCDPISGHTALYWYRQSLGQGPEFLIYFQGTGAADDSGLPNDRFFAVRPEGSVSTLKIQRTERGDSAVYLCASSLTGGEAYEQYFGPGTRLTVT.

The V call is TRBV6-6, the J call TRBJ1-2; possibly TRBD1 for D (5 bases). V was trimmed by 4 bases and J by 0 bases, leaving 12 bases between them. CDR1 and CDR2 (germline): MNHNY, SVGAGI (reference sequence). The CDR3 totals 15 residues. CDR3 nucleotide sequence: TGTGCCAGCAGTTCTCACGGGGGACCTAACTATGGCTACACCTTC. This encodes CASSSHGGPNYGYTF.

This clone was counted once. V gene TRBV5-1 combines with J gene TRBJ1-6; the match to TRBD1 covers 7 bases. This CDR3 comprises 16 residues. Germline V gene sequence: CDR1 SGHRS, CDR2 YFSETQ. The V gene end was trimmed by 2 bases and the J gene end by 7 bases; junction bases not matched to a gene: 9. CDR3 sequence: CASSLQTGYENSPLHF. The DNA of the CDR3 is TGCGCCAGCAGCTTACAGACAGGGTATGAGAATTCACCCCTCCACTTT.

The count of this clone is one. The V and J genes are TRBV19 and TRBJ1-6, with D unresolved. This CDR3 is built from 16 residues. V was shortened by 6 bases and J by 6 bases, with 18 bases between the two germline ends. Germline CDR1 LNHDA, CDR2 SQIVND (reference sequence). The CDR3 spells CASRVDGAPPNSPLHF. The CDR3 nucleotides are TGTGCCAGTAGAGTCGACGGAGCCCCCCCTAATTCACCCCTCCACTTT.

V is TRBV19 and J is TRBJ1-2, with TRBD1 matching 9 bases. Germline V lookup: CDR1 LNHDA, CDR2 SQIVND (reference sequence). The CDR3 length is 15 residues. The V gene end was trimmed by 5 bases and the J gene end by 4 bases; junction bases not matched to a gene: 8. The DNA of the CDR3 is TGTGCCAGTAGTGGCCCGACAGGGGGGAGCTATGGCTACACCTTC. Translated: CASSGPTGGSYGYTF.

CDR3 coding DNA: TGTGCCAGTGACAGGGGCGAGAACAATGAGCAGTTCTTC. It is translated as CASDRGENNEQFF. The J gene is TRBJ2-1, the V gene TRBV6-5; 8 nucleotides align to TRBD1. Trimming at V came to 9 bases and at J to 5 bases, leaving 6 bases not matched to a gene. The CDR3 spans 13 residues. Per the germline V gene, CDR1 is MNHEY and CDR2 is SVGAGI.

Details on this clone: The same CDR3 can be traced to other DNA sequences in this sample. The chain links TRBV29-1 to TRBJ1-5; D ambiguous. CDR3 length equals 12 residues. Germline CDR1 and CDR2: SQVTM and ANQGSEA. Trimming cost V 4 bases and J 3 bases, with 7 bases left between them. This CDR3 reads CSVGGDNQPQHF. CDR3 bases: TGCAGCGTTGGGGGAGACAATCAGCCCCAGCATTTT. The variable domain in full, with the rest retrieved from reference TRBV29-1 and TRBJ1-5, is SAVISQKPSRDICQRGTSLTIQCQVDSQVTMMFWYRQQPGQSLTLIATANQGSEATYESGFVIDKFPISRPNLTFSTLTVSNMSPEDSSIYLCSVGGDNQPQHFGDGTRLSIL.

This CDR3 reads CASSPDERPNTGELFF. In DNA form, the CDR3 reads TGTGCCAGCAGCCCTGATGAGAGGCCGAACACCGGGGAGCTGTTTTTT. The chain recombines TRBV5-5 with TRBJ2-2; D unresolved. CDR3 size: 16 residues. Germline loops: CDR1 SGHKS, CDR2 YYEKEE (reference sequence). V was clipped by 4 bases and J by 0 bases, with 13 bases between them.

The DNA for the CDR3 is TGTGCCAGCAGAGTATTCGGGACAGGGGACGCCGAGCAGTACTTC. Its protein is CASRVFGTGDAEQYF. J is TRBJ2-7 and V is TRBV6-6; 10 nucleotides line up with TRBD1. V shed 6 bases, J shed 6 bases, and the junction held 11 bases outside the gene matches. Germline V gives CDR1 MNHNY, CDR2 SVGAGI (reference sequence). CDR3 length: 15 amino acids.

This chain connects TRBV18 to TRBJ2-3, with D perhaps TRBD1 (5 bases). This CDR3 is 15 amino acids long. From germline, CDR1 is KGHSH and CDR2 LQKENI. V was clipped by 1 base and J by 2 bases, with 10 bases between them. The CDR3 DNA reads TGTGCCAGCTCACCACAGACAGATTCCACAGATACGCAGTATTTT. Translated, it gives CASSPQTDSTDTQYF.

This chain uses TRBV6-5 with TRBJ1-1, with D perhaps TRBD1 (6 bases). V lost 6 bases and J lost 5, with 10 bases in between. Looked up from germline, CDR1 is MNHEY and CDR2 is SVGAGI. This CDR3 has 12 amino acids. The CDR3 DNA follows: TGTGCCAGCAGGCCTACAGGGACTGAAGCTTTCTTT. Translated, it gives CASRPTGTEAFF.

This clone was observed a single time. This chain uses TRBV6-6 with TRBJ1-5, with 12 positions matching TRBD1. There are 14 residues in the CDR3. The trim removed 7 bases at V and 7 bases at J, leaving 5 bases unmatched. CDR1 and CDR2 (germline): MNHNY, SVGAGI (reference sequence). CDR3 DNA sequence: TGTGCCAGCATTCAGGGACAGGGGGCCCAGCCCCAGCATTTT. It specifies CASIQGQGAQPQHF.

This chain uses TRBV21-1 with TRBJ1-4. TRBV21-1 is an annotated pseudogene. The CDR3 length is 15 residues. The CDR3 coding sequence is TGTGCCAGCAGCAATCGACTTAGGTCCGCGGAAAAACTGTTTTTT. It specifies CASSNRLRSAEKLFF.

The J gene is TRBJ2-3, the V gene TRBV4-2, with 8 bases that match TRBD2. The germline V gene has CDR1 LGHNA and CDR2 YNFKEQ. Unmatched junction bases numbered 12, after V lost 8 bases and J lost 2 bases. This CDR3 contains 16 residues. CDR3 protein: CASQPLSGAHTDTQYF. In DNA form, the CDR3 reads TGTGCCAGCCAGCCCCTTAGCGGGGCTCACACAGATACGCAGTATTTT.

This rearrangement joins TRBV18 to TRBJ1-1; 9 positions agree with TRBD1. Germline V lookup: CDR1 KGHSH, CDR2 LQKENI. V lost 3 bases to trimming and J lost 6 bases; unmatched junction nucleotides: 14. CDR3 length: 17 amino acids. The CDR3 loop reads CASSPGTGNRGRAEAFF. In DNA, the CDR3 is TGTGCCAGCTCACCGGGAACCGGGAACAGGGGGCGGGCTGAAGCTTTCTTT.